This T cell receptor beta chain was captured by sequencing in a study of cytomegalovirus exposure and HLA in healthy donors. Overall study results and limits: Altogether, around 160 TCR beta chains were recorded as cytomegalovirus-associated. There were some V segments, including TRBV6-2 and TRBV6-3, excluded as indistinguishable. Most TCR sequences proved rare, with some public TCRs found in many donors.

Donors were ostensibly healthy at sampling, although undocumented immune exposures were probable. Primers included in the PCR were 60 Vbeta and 13 Jbeta primers. Sequenced by immunoSEQ multiplex PCR; TCRdb stores in-frame clones only, minus some. The data contain 200,000 to 250,000 clones, roughly 90% of them singletons. This clone was detected a few times. The antigen is undetermined. In germline, CDR1 is MDHEN, CDR2 SYDVKM. V lost 6 bases and J lost 4, with 19 bases in between. The CDR3 spans 16 residues. Material for sequencing was PBMCs. This TCR came from a woman between 18 and 29 years old in good health and CMV-seronegative. The chain joins TRBV28 to TRBJ1-3, with a weak D call TRBD1 (5 bases). The CDR3 nucleotides are TGTGCCAGCAGCACGAAAAGCAGGGCGTCAGGAAACACCATATATTTT. It yields the protein CASSTKSRASGNTIYF.